These 29 T cell receptor beta chains share one sample of origin, sequenced in a study of post-analysis software for immune sequencing data. Overall study findings and caveats: The study found TRBV5-6, TRBV5-1 and TRBV20-1 among about 5 TRBV segments more frequent in patients than controls.

Unique molecular identifiers were carried by the TCR beta cDNA libraries. From the PCR reads, TCRdb called clonotypes with MiXCR, one entry per CDR3 protein. The sample lists 750,000 to 950,000 distinct CDR3 sequences, roughly 50% seen once, with approximately 4.2% in the top ten. No antigens are known for them. The material sequenced was blood. These receptor sequences come from a girl aged 5-17 years with multiple sclerosis.

This sequence joins TRBV29-1 and TRBJ2-1; 10 bases map to TRBD2. This CDR3 has 15 amino acids. Per the germline V gene, CDR1 is SQVTM and CDR2 is ANQGSEA. The V segment lost 3 bases and the J segment 2 bases; nucleotides outside the gene matches: 4. The CDR3 spells CSVERTSGTYNEQFF. CDR3 in DNA: TGCAGCGTTGAGAGGACTAGCGGAACCTACAATGAGCAGTTCTTC.

The table lists this clonotype with a few counts. This chain connects TRBV6-2 or TRBV6-3 to TRBJ2-3, with a tentative D call TRBD1 (6 bases). The CDR3 covers 15 residues. Trimming removed 4 bases at V and 4 bases at J, with 15 bases between. Germline V lookup: CDR1 MNHEY, CDR2 SVGEGT. CDR3 region: CASSFTGLGADTQYF. The CDR3 DNA sequence: TGTGCCAGCAGTTTCACAGGGTTAGGCGCAGATACGCAGTATTTT.

This clonotype was detected once. The germline gene is not matched at one end of the junction; a read error may be the cause. The V and J genes are TRBV2 and TRBJ2-6; TRBD1 or TRBD2 may be the D gene (5 bases each). Germline CDR1 is SNHLY and CDR2 is FYNNEI. CDR3 length equals 14 residues. This CDR3 is CASSTGLGANVRTF. The CDR3 DNA reads as TGTGCCAGCAGTACGGGGCTCGGGGCCAACGTCCGGACTTTC.

The chain links TRBV28 to TRBJ2-3, with 7 nucleotides matching TRBD2. The V and J ends lost 8 bases and 6 bases, in that order; junction bases with no gene match: 8. CDR1 MDHEN and CDR2 SYDVKM come from the germline V gene. This CDR3 is 13 amino acids long. For the CDR3, the DNA is TGTGCCAGCTCTGTGACTAGCCGGGATACGCAGTATTTT. Its translation: CASSVTSRDTQYF.

This clonotype was found a few times. A read error may account for a junction end that differs from germline. The chain carries TRBV7-7 and TRBJ2-3, with D maybe TRBD2 (5 bases). Germline loops: CDR1 SSHAT, CDR2 FNYEAQ (reference sequence). The CDR3 runs 16 residues. The CDR3 reads CASSFLARQSTDTQYF. CDR3 nucleotide sequence: TGTGCTAGCAGCTTCTTAGCGAGGCAAAGCACAGATACGCAGTATTTT. Together with reference TRBV7-7 and TRBJ2-3, the CDR3 gives the full variable domain: GAGVSQSPRYKVTKRGQDVTLRCDPISSHATLYWYQQALGQGPEFLTYFNYEAQPDKSGLPSDRFSAERPEGSISTLTIQRTEQRDSAMYRCASSFLARQSTDTQYFGPGTRLTVL.

This chain links TRBV4-1 with TRBJ1-1; weak D call: TRBD1 (6 bases). CDR1 is MGHRA, CDR2 YSYEKL, per germline. V lost 0 bases to trimming and J lost 11 bases, with 16 bases between them. The CDR3 totals 14 residues. The CDR3 DNA reads TGCGCCAGCAGCCAAGATAGGGGGGCCCCGGGGGCTTTCTTT. Its translation: CASSQDRGAPGAFF.

The rearrangement links TRBV5-1 to TRBJ2-5; no firm D call. The DNA end is more similar to TRBJ2-7, so the J call may be wrong. CDR1 and CDR2 from the germline V gene are SGHRS and YFSETQ. The CDR3 spans 13 residues. CDR3 nucleotides: TGCGCCAGCAGTCCTGACACCCCTTACGAGCAGTACTTC. This codes for CASSPDTPYEQYF.

The V gene is TRBV5-1, the J gene TRBJ1-2; no clear D gene. The V gene lost 7 bases and the J gene lost 4 bases, with 11 bases spanning the gap. The CDR3 consists of 12 residues. The germline CDR1 and CDR2 sequences are SGHRS and YFSETQ. The CDR3 DNA sequence: TGCGCCAGCCGCGCGGCAGCCTATGGCTACACCTTC. It translates to CASRAAAYGYTF.

This clonotype has a handful of counts. The chain recombines TRBV12-3 or TRBV12-4 with TRBJ2-7; 7 bases are shared with TRBD2. V trimming: 2 bases; J trimming: 2 bases; junction bases outside the gene matches: 6. The CDR3 is made up of 15 amino acids. CDR3 region: CASSLNPSGPYEQYF. The CDR3 DNA is TGTGCCAGCAGTTTAAATCCTAGCGGCCCCTACGAGCAGTACTTC.

This rearrangement joins TRBV4-1 to TRBJ1-2; D not resolved. The germline CDR1 and CDR2 sequences are MGHRA and YSYEKL. The CDR3 consists of 17 residues. V was cut by 1 base and J by 0 bases, with 15 bases left in between. DNA for the CDR3: TGCGCCAGCAGCCAAGTCACATCCGGACTAGCTAACTATGGCTACACCTTC. Its translation: CASSQVTSGLANYGYTF.

This clonotype has just a few counts. This chain joins TRBV29-1 and TRBJ2-1; D is tentatively TRBD1 or TRBD2 (5 bases each). The germline gives CDR1 SQVTM, CDR2 ANQGSEA. This CDR3 is 13 amino acids long. Trimming removed 7 bases at V and 9 bases at J, with 19 bases between. The DNA of the CDR3 is TGCAGCGGATTTGAGGGGAGACTAAGTGAGCAGTTCTTC. Its translation: CSGFEGRLSEQFF.

The chain carries TRBV9 and TRBJ2-5; possibly TRBD2 for D (6 bases). The last part of the DNA fits TRBJ2-7 better; the J call may be wrong. The CDR3 is 16 amino acids. Per germline, CDR1 SGDLS and CDR2 YYNGEE. In nucleotides, the CDR3 is TGTGCCAGCAGCGTAGGACCCGGGACTGCGTTCTACGAGCAGTACTTC. This gives the protein CASSVGPGTAFYEQYF.

This chain links TRBV4-1 with TRBJ1-5; TRBD1 might be the D (6 bases). CDR3 length: 19 amino acids. With 0 bases removed from V and 7 bases from J, the gap between germline ends came to 25 bases. Germline V gene sequence: CDR1 MGHRA, CDR2 YSYEKL. The CDR3 DNA is TGCGCCAGCAGCCAAGATCTATTCCTGGGTACAGGGAAAGGCCAGCCCCAGCATTTT. As protein: CASSQDLFLGTGKGQPQHF.

The J gene is TRBJ2-3, the V gene TRBV7-6, with a possible D match to TRBD2 (5 bases). Trimming removed 1 base at V and 3 bases at J, with 20 bases between. From germline, CDR1 is SGHVS and CDR2 FNYEAQ. This CDR3 has 18 residues. Here the CDR3 reads CASSLVGQRLAKTDTQYF. CDR3 sequence (DNA): TGTGCCAGCAGCTTAGTAGGCCAGCGGTTGGCTAAGACAGATACGCAGTATTTT.

The chain carries TRBV12-3 or TRBV12-4 and TRBJ2-7; 8 bases map to TRBD1. This CDR3 comprises 13 residues. Trimming removed 5 bases from V and 3 bases from J; junction bases left unmatched: 3. The CDR3 DNA follows: TGTGCCAGCAGTCGTGGGACAGGCTACGAGCAGTACTTC. This sequence encodes CASSRGTGYEQYF.

This clonotype occurred a few times. The chain couples TRBV20-1 to TRBJ2-5, with 12 bases aligning to TRBD2. CDR1 DFQATT and CDR2 SNEGSKA come from the germline V gene (reference sequence). V shed 3 bases, J shed 6 bases, and the junction held 5 bases outside the gene matches. The CDR3 is 14 amino acids. The CDR3 nucleotides are TGCAGTGCTAGTTCTAGCGGGAGGGTGAAGACCCAGTACTTC. It specifies CSASSSGRVKTQYF.

The chain links TRBV10-1 to TRBJ2-5; weak D call: TRBD2 (5 bases). The CDR3 is 18 amino acids. Germline values: CDR1 WNHNN, CDR2 SYGVQD (reference sequence). Trimming shortened V by 0 bases and J by 3 bases, and 20 bases separated the two germline ends. The CDR3 DNA reads TGCGCCAGCAGTGAGTCGAGTTTGGAGGATTGGGGAAAAGAGACCCAGTACTTC. This sequence encodes CASSESSLEDWGKETQYF.

This clonotype appeared once. The rearrangement uses TRBV5-1 and TRBJ1-2; D is perhaps TRBD1 (6 bases). V lost 1 base to trimming and J lost 4 bases, with 14 bases between them. Germline V CDR1 and CDR2: SGHRS, YFSETQ. The CDR3 runs to 15 residues. CDR3: CASSLIQGMSYGYTF. In DNA form, the CDR3 reads TGCGCCAGCAGCTTGATACAGGGTATGAGCTATGGCTACACCTTC.

V usage is TRBV20-1 and J usage is TRBJ2-7; the D is unclear. Trimming left V 4 bases short and J 2 bases short, with 9 bases between. CDR1 is DFQATT and CDR2 is SNEGSKA in the germline V gene (reference sequence). This CDR3 contains 12 residues. CDR3 sequence reads: CSATGGTYEQYF. CDR3 nucleotide sequence: TGCAGTGCTACTGGTGGGACCTACGAGCAGTACTTC.

This clonotype was seen more than once but under ten times. The rearrangement uses TRBV12-3 or TRBV12-4 and TRBJ2-7; 7 bases align to TRBD1. Trimming removed 5 bases from V and 0 bases from J; junction bases left unmatched: 7. This CDR3 region has 15 residues. The CDR3 reads CASSKGQTISYEQYF. CDR3 coding DNA: TGTGCCAGCAGTAAGGGACAGACTATCTCCTACGAGCAGTACTTC.

This clonotype appeared a few times. The rearrangement uses TRBV20-1 and TRBJ1-2, with 8 bases that match TRBD1. Looked up from germline, CDR1 is DFQATT and CDR2 is SNEGSKA (reference sequence). The V gene end was trimmed by 2 bases and the J gene end by 5 bases; junction bases not matched to a gene: 4. This CDR3 contains 13 residues. The CDR3 nucleotides read TGCAGTGCTAGACGCAGGGGGCCATATGGCTACACCTTC. Protein: CSARRRGPYGYTF.

This chain uses TRBV15 with TRBJ2-2; D not certain. Germline-derived CDR1 and CDR2 are LNHNV and YYDKDF (reference sequence). Deletions cut 1 base from V and 3 bases from J, with 6 bases between. The CDR3 is made up of 14 amino acids. The CDR3 DNA sequence: TGTGCCACCAGCAGAGTGAAGGACACCGGGGAGCTGTTTTTT. Encoded protein: CATSRVKDTGELFF.

The chain carries TRBV6-1 and TRBJ1-1; maybe TRBD1 (6 bases). This CDR3 has 15 residues. Germline V gives CDR1 MNHNS, CDR2 SASEGT. Trimming took 2 bases from V and 6 from J, leaving 16 bases between them. The CDR3 is CASSESDGGAAEAFF. The CDR3 DNA reads as TGTGCCAGCAGTGAATCCGACGGGGGGGCAGCTGAAGCTTTCTTT.

The rearrangement joins TRBV6-5 to TRBJ1-6; possible D gene TRBD1, 6 bases. V gave up 0 bases and J gave up 10 bases, with 13 bases separating them. This CDR3 has 15 residues. CDR1 is MNHEY and CDR2 is SVGAGI in the germline V gene. The CDR3 sequence is CASSYSEQGDSPLHF. CDR3 DNA sequence: TGTGCCAGCAGTTACTCGGAACAGGGTGACTCACCCCTCCACTTT.

The genes are TRBV19 and TRBJ1-5, with D unclear. Germline V lookup: CDR1 LNHDA, CDR2 SQIVND (reference sequence). Trimming cost V 4 bases and J 0 bases, with 13 bases left between them. The CDR3 spans 16 residues. CDR3 coding DNA: TGTGCCAGTAGTACCCCCGGACCGATTAGCAATCAGCCCCAGCATTTT. Its translation: CASSTPGPISNQPQHF.

This clonotype has just a few counts. A much larger clone lies one base from this, so it may be a read error. The chain joins TRBV29-1 to TRBJ2-7; D might be TRBD1 (6 bases). The germline CDR1 and CDR2 sequences are SQVTM and ANQGSEA. The CDR3 sequence is 13 residues long. The CDR3 protein is CSVEDRGSYKQYF. DNA of the CDR3: TGCAGCGTTGAAGACAGGGGTTCCTACAAGCAGTACTTC.

The chain joins TRBV6-2 or TRBV6-3 to TRBJ2-1, with 11 bases matching TRBD2. Germline loops: CDR1 MNHEY, CDR2 SVGEGT. V trimming: 8 bases; J trimming: 1 base; junction bases outside the gene matches: 7. CDR3 size: 16 residues. CDR3: CASATRLAGSYNEQFF. The CDR3 DNA reads as TGTGCCAGCGCCACTCGACTAGCGGGGTCCTACAATGAGCAGTTCTTC.

The chain has TRBV6-6 and TRBJ2-3; unclear D gene. The CDR3 consists of 15 residues. Trimming pared 2 bases from V and 0 bases from J, leaving 9 bases between. Germline V CDR1 and CDR2: MNHNY, SVGAGI (reference sequence). DNA of the CDR3: TGTGCCAGCAGTTACGGCGTGAGGAGCACAGATACGCAGTATTTT. Translation: CASSYGVRSTDTQYF.

This clonotype has just a few counts. The chain uses TRBV6-1 and TRBJ2-5; no firm D call. Germline values: CDR1 MNHNS, CDR2 SASEGT. V lost 1 base to trimming and J lost 5 bases, with 11 bases between them. The CDR3 totals 14 residues. The CDR3 sequence: CASSEGKGHETQYF. The CDR3 DNA follows: TGTGCCAGCAGTGAAGGCAAAGGCCATGAGACCCAGTACTTC.